The present T cell receptor (beta chain) was sequenced within a study of radiotherapy plus CTLA-4 blockade in lung cancer. Across the whole study: Patients showed objective responses in 15% to 20% of cases and disease control in more than 25%.

Here immunoSEQ multiplex PCR was the method, and the copy in TCRdb shows in-frame clones only, minus some. The sample shows some 73,000 clones, approximately 84% of them seen only once. This CDR3 has 14 residues. The V end was cut by 0 bases, the J end by 0 bases, with 6 bases between. Germline lookup yields CDR1 SGHVS and CDR2 FQNEAQ. A single count supports this clone. The TCR comes from a human donor with non-small cell lung cancer who had stable disease on radiotherapy plus ipilimumab. The genes are TRBV7-8 and TRBJ2-7; D gene ambiguous. The sequencing used peripheral blood, collected from a patient treated with radiotherapy plus ipilimumab. DNA of the CDR3: TGTGCCAGCAGCTTAGCCCGGTCCTCCTACGAGCAGTACTTC. Its translation is CASSLARSSYEQYF.